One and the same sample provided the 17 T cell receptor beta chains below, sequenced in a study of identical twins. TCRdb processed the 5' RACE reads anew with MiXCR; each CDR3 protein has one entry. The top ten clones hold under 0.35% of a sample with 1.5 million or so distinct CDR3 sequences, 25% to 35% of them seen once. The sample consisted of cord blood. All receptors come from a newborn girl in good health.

The chain's CDR3 is CASSFSGFQPQHF. CDR3 nucleotide sequence: TGTGCCAGCAGTTTTTCCGGGTTCCAGCCCCAGCATTTT. The chain carries TRBV12-3 or TRBV12-4 and TRBJ1-5, with D hard to call. The CDR3 has 13 amino acids. V was cut by 3 bases and J by 7 bases, with 10 bases left in between.

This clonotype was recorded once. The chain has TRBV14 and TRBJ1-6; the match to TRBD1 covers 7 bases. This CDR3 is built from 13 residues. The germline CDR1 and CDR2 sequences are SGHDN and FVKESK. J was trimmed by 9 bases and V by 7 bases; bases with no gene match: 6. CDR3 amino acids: CASTRQGGSPLHF. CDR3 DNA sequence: TGTGCCAGCACACGACAGGGAGGTTCACCCCTCCACTTT.

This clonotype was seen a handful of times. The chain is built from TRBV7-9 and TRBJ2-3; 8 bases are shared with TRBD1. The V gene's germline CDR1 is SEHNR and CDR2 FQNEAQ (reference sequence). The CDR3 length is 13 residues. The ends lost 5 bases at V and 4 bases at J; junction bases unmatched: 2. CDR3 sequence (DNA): TGTGCCAGCAGCCAGGGGGCATCAGATACGCAGTATTTT. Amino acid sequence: CASSQGASDTQYF.

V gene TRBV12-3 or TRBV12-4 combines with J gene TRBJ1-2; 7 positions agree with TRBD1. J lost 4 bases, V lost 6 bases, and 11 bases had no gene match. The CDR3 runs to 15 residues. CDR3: CASSPPRGQSYGYTF. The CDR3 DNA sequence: TGTGCCAGCAGCCCTCCACGGGGACAGAGCTATGGCTACACCTTC.

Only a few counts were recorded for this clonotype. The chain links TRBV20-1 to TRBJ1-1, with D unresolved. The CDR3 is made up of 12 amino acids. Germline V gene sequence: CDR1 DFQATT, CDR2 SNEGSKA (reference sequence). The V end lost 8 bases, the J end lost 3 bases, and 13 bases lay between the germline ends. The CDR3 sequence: CSLTSGDTEAFF. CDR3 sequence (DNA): TGCAGTCTAACCTCCGGGGACACTGAAGCTTTCTTT.

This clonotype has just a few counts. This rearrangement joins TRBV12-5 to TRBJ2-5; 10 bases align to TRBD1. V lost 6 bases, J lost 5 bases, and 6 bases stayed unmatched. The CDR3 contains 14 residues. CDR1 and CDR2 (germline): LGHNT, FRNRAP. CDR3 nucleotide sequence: TGTGCTAGTGGCTCGGGACAGGGGTGGGAGACCCAGTACTTC. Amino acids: CASGSGQGWETQYF.

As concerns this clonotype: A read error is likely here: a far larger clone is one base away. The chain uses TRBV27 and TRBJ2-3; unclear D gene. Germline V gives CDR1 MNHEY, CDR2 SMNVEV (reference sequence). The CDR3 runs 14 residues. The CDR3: CASSVGSSTDMQYF. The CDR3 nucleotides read TGTGCCAGCAGTGTCGGCTCCAGCACAGATATGCAGTATTTT.

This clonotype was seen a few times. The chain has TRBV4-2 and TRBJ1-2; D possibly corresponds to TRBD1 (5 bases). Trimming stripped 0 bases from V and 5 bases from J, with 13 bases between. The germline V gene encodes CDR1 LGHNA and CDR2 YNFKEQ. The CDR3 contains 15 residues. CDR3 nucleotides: TGTGCCAGCAGCCAAGATCCGGCAGGGAATTATGGCTACACCTTC. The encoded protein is CASSQDPAGNYGYTF.

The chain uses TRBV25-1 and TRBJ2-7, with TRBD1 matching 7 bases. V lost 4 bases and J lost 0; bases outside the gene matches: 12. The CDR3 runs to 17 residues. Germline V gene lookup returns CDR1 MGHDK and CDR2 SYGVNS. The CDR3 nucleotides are TGTGCCAGCAGTGGGGGCACCGGGACAGCTTTCTCCTACGAGCAGTACTTC. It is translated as CASSGGTGTAFSYEQYF.

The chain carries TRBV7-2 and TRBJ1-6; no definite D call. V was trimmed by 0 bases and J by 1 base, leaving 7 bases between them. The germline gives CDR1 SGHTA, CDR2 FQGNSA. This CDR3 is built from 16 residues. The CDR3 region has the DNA TGTGCCAGCAGCTTAGCCTCCACGTCCTATAATTCACCCCTCCACTTT. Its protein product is CASSLASTSYNSPLHF. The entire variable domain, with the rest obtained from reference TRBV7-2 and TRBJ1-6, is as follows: GAGVSQSPSNKVTEKGKDVELRCDPISGHTALYWYRQSLGQGLEFLIYFQGNSAPDKSGLPSDRFSAERTGGSVSTLTIQRTQQEDSAVYLCASSLASTSYNSPLHFGNGTRLTVT.

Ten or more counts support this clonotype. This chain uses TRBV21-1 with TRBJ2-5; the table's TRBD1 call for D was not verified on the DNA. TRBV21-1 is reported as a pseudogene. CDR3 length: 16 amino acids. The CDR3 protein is CASSKVIRGYQETQYF. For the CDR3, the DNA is TGTGCCAGCAGCAAAGTAATCAGGGGGTACCAAGAGACCCAGTACTTC.

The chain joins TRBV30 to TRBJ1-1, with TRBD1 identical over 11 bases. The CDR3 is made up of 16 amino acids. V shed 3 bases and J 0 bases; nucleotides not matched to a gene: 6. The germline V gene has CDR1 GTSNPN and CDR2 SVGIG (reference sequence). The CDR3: CAWRRDRGAMNTEAFF. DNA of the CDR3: TGTGCCTGGAGAAGGGACAGGGGGGCCATGAACACTGAAGCTTTCTTT.

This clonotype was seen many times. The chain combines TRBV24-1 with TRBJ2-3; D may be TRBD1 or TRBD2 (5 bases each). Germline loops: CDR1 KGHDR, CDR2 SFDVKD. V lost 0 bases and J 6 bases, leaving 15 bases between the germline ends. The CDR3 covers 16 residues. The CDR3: CATSDLERGPTDTQYF. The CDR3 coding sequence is TGTGCCACCAGTGATTTGGAACGGGGACCCACGGATACGCAGTATTTT.

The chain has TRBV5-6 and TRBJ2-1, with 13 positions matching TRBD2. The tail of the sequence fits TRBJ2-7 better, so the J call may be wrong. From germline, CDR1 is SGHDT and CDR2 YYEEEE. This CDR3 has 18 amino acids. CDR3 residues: CASSSLAGGPSPYNEQYF. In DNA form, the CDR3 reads TGTGCCAGCAGCTCACTAGCGGGAGGGCCCTCGCCCTACAATGAGCAGTACTTC.

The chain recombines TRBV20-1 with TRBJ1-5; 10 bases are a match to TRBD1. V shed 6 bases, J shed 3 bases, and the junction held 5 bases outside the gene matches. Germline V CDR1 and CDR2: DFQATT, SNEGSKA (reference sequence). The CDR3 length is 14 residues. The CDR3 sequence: CSATGTGVNQPQHF. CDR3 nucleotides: TGCAGTGCGACCGGGACAGGGGTCAATCAGCCCCAGCATTTT.

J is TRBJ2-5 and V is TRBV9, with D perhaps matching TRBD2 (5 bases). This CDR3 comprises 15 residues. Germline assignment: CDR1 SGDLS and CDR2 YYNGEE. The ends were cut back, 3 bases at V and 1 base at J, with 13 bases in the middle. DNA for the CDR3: TGTGCCAGCAGCGCCCTCGACGGGATCCAAGAGACCCAGTACTTC. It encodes CASSALDGIQETQYF.

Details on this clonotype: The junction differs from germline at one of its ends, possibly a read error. The CDR3 reads CAGSVVSVVSTDTQYF. The DNA for the CDR3 is TGTGCCGGCAGCGTAGTGAGCGTCGTTAGCACAGATACGCAGTATTTT. This chain connects TRBV9 to TRBJ2-3; D ambiguous. The CDR3 spans 16 residues. From germline, CDR1 is SGDLS and CDR2 YYNGEE.